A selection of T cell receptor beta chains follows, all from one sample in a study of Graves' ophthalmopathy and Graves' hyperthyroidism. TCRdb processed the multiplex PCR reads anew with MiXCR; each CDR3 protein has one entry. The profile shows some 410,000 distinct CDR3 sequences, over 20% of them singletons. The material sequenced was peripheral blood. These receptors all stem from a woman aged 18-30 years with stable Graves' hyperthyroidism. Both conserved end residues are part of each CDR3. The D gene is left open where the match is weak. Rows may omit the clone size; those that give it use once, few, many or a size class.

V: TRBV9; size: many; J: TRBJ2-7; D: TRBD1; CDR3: CASSVGRDSFSYEQYF; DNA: TGTGCCAGCAGCGTAGGCCGGGACAGCTTCTCCTACGAGCAGTACTTC
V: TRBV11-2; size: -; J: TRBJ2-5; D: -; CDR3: CASSSSPQETQYF; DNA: TGTGCCAGCAGCTCAAGCCCCCAAGAGACCCAGTACTTC
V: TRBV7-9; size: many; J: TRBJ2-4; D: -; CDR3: CASSPGRATLQNIQYF; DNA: TGTGCCAGCAGCCCAGGACGAGCCACTTTACAAAACATTCAGTACTTC
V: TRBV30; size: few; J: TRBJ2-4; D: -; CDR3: CAGEVIAKNIQYF; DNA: TGTGCCGGCGAAGTGATAGCCAAAAACATTCAGTACTTC
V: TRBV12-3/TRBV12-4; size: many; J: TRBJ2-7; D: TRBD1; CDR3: CASSHSGTGTSYEQYF; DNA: TGTGCCAGCAGTCACTCAGGGACAGGGACCTCCTACGAGCAGTACTTC
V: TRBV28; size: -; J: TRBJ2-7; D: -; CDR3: CATLRGDEQYF; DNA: TGTGCCACACTCAGGGGAGACGAGCAGTACTTC
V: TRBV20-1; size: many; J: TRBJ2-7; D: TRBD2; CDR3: CSAVRLAANPGEQYF; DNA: TGCAGTGCTGTCCGACTAGCGGCCAACCCCGGCGAGCAGTACTTC
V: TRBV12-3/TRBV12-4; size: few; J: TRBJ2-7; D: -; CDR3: CASSFSESYEQYF; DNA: TGTGCCAGCAGTTTCTCAGAGTCCTACGAGCAGTACTTC
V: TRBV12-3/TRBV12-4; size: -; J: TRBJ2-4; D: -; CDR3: CASSRGLGETKNIQYF; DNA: TGTGCCAGCAGCCGGGGCTTGGGGGAAACCAAAAACATTCAGTACTTC
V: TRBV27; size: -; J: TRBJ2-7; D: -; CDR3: CASSSSDRHYEQYF; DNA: -
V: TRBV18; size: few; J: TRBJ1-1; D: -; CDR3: CASSPGRTEAFF; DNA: TGTGCCAGCTCACCGGGTCGGACTGAAGCTTTCTTT
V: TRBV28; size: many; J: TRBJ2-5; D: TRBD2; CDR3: CASSLGSGRGEETQYF; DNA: TGTGCCAGCAGTTTAGGGAGCGGGAGAGGGGAAGAGACCCAGTACTTC
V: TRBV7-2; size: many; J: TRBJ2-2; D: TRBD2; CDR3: CASSSGLANTGELFF; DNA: TGTGCCAGCAGCTCAGGACTAGCCAACACCGGGGAGCTGTTTTTT
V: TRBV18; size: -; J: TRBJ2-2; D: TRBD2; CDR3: CASLPQSGRYTGELFF; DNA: TGTGCCAGCTTACCCCAGAGCGGGAGATACACCGGGGAGCTGTTTTTT